These 24 T cell receptor beta chains originate from one sample sequenced in a study of OX40 agonist ivuxolimab in advanced cancers. The protocol was immunoSEQ multiplex PCR, while the TCRdb copy is restricted to in-frame clones and leaves out a portion. The sample yields 60,000 to 100,000 clones, about 90% seen once. This material consisted of CD4+ or CD8+ T cells sorted from blood, taken in a trial of the OX40 agonist ivuxolimab. The receptor source for this set is an adult with an advanced solid tumor such as melanoma, head and neck, liver or kidney cancer.

V is TRBV18 and J is TRBJ1-5, with D possibly matching TRBD1 (6 bases). The V end was cut by 5 bases, the J end by 4 bases, with 12 bases between. In germline, CDR1 is KGHSH, CDR2 LQKENI. The CDR3 length is 14 residues. The CDR3 sequence is CASSVDSLNQPQHF. In DNA form, the CDR3 reads TGTGCCAGCTCAGTGGACAGTCTAAATCAGCCCCAGCATTTT.

The gene calls are TRBV2 and TRBJ2-7; the match to TRBD1 covers 7 bases. CDR3 length equals 13 residues. V trimming: 9 bases; J trimming: 3 bases; junction bases outside the gene matches: 8. Germline V gives CDR1 SNHLY, CDR2 FYNNEI. The CDR3 coding sequence is TGTGCCAGTCAACAGGGGAAGTACTACGAGCAGTACTTC. Its protein product is CASQQGKYYEQYF.

The CDR3 nucleotides are TGTGCCAGCAGTTTATATCTTCCGGGAGGATCCTACGAGCAGTACTTC. Translation gives CASSLYLPGGSYEQYF. This chain uses TRBV27 with TRBJ2-7; 7 bases align to TRBD2. The CDR3 extends over 16 amino acids. Per germline, CDR1 MNHEY and CDR2 SMNVEV (reference sequence). Trimming took 1 base from V and 1 from J; bases not matched to a gene: 7.

This clone was detected once. This rearrangement joins TRBV5-1 to TRBJ1-1, with a weak D call TRBD1 (5 bases). V lost 4 bases and J 0 bases, leaving 7 bases between the germline ends. Germline V lookup: CDR1 SGHRS, CDR2 YFSETQ. The CDR3 is 13 residues long. In nucleotides, the CDR3 is TGCGCCAGCAGCGCCAGGGTGAACACTGAAGCTTTCTTT. Amino acids: CASSARVNTEAFF.

V is TRBV14 and J is TRBJ2-1; 15 positions match TRBD2. Germline values: CDR1 SGHDN, CDR2 FVKESK. There are 17 residues in the CDR3. J gave up 7 bases and V 5 bases, and 9 bases lay outside the gene matches. The CDR3 loop is CASSSGLAGGQRNEQFF. Written as DNA, the CDR3 is TGTGCCAGCAGCTCTGGACTAGCGGGAGGGCAGAGAAATGAGCAGTTCTTC.

The chain joins TRBV9 to TRBJ2-6; TRBD1 might be the D (6 bases). Trimming removed 4 bases at V and 0 bases at J, with 17 bases between. Germline V gene data show CDR1 as SGDLS and CDR2 as YYNGEE. This CDR3 region has 18 residues. The CDR3 sequence: CASSPGIGQFSGANVLTF. The DNA of the CDR3 is TGTGCCAGCAGCCCAGGAATCGGACAGTTCTCTGGGGCCAACGTCCTGACTTTC.

The chain employs TRBV5-1 and TRBJ1-5; 7 bases match TRBD1. Germline CDR1 is SGHRS and CDR2 is YFSETQ. J gave up 5 bases and V 0 bases, and 5 bases lay outside the gene matches. CDR3 size: 15 residues. DNA of the CDR3: TGCGCCAGCAGCTTGGGACAGGGAGGAGATCAGCCCCAGCATTTT. This sequence encodes CASSLGQGGDQPQHF. The full variable domain, completed using reference TRBV5-1 and TRBJ1-5, is KAGVTQTPRYLIKTRGQQVTLSCSPISGHRSVSWYQQTPGQGLQFLFEYFSETQRNKGNFPGRFSGRQFSNSRSEMNVSTLELGDSALYLCASSLGQGGDQPQHFGDGTRLSIL.

J is TRBJ2-1 and V is TRBV6-5; D perhaps matches TRBD2 (5 bases). CDR1 is MNHEY, CDR2 SVGAGI, per germline. V lost 8 bases to trimming and J lost 1 base, with 6 bases between them. This CDR3 is built from 12 residues. CDR3 sequence (DNA): TGTGCCAGCGGGAGATCCTACAATGAGCAGTTCTTC. This translates into CASGRSYNEQFF.

This clone was seen a single time. The chain couples TRBV21-1 to TRBJ2-7; the table's TRBD2 call for D was not verified on the DNA. TRBV21-1 is marked as a pseudogene. CDR3 length: 15 residues. This chain's CDR3 is CASSKVGLAFGEQYF. The CDR3 nucleotides are TGTGCCAGCAGCAAAGTGGGACTAGCGTTCGGCGAGCAGTACTTC.

The chain recombines TRBV19 with TRBJ1-2, with a weak D call TRBD1 (6 bases). Germline V lookup: CDR1 LNHDA, CDR2 SQIVND (reference sequence). CDR3 length: 16 amino acids. Deletions cut 5 bases from V and 8 bases from J, with 24 bases between. The CDR3 DNA sequence: TGTGCCAGTAGTGGGGGCAAGATAACAGGGCATGTGGGCTACACCTTC. The encoded protein is CASSGGKITGHVGYTF. The full variable domain, completed using reference TRBV19 and TRBJ1-2, is DGGITQSPKYLFRKEGQNVTLSCEQNLNHDAMYWYRQDPGQGLRLIYYSQIVNDFQKGDIAEGYSVSREKKESFPLTVTSAQKNPTAFYLCASSGGKITGHVGYTFGSGTRLTVV.

The chain combines TRBV6-5 with TRBJ1-1, with unresolved D. Germline V lookup: CDR1 MNHEY, CDR2 SVGAGI. V lost 4 bases, J lost 1 base, and 7 bases lay in between. The CDR3 has 13 amino acids. CDR3 region: CASSLGKNTEAFF. The CDR3 nucleotides read TGTGCCAGCAGTTTGGGAAAGAACACTGAAGCTTTCTTT.

This clone was counted once. V usage is TRBV28 and J usage is TRBJ2-7, with D hard to call. CDR1 is MDHEN, CDR2 SYDVKM, per germline. V was trimmed by 6 bases and J by 3 bases, leaving 12 bases between them. The CDR3 contains 13 residues. CDR3 region: CASSLVDFYEQYF. For the CDR3, the DNA is TGTGCCAGCAGCTTGGTGGATTTCTACGAGCAGTACTTC.

This clone was observed a single time. A read error may account for a junction end that differs from germline. The J gene is TRBJ2-1, the V gene TRBV7-7; the D gene could be TRBD1 or TRBD2 (5 bases each). The CDR3 runs 15 residues. The germline gives CDR1 SSHAT, CDR2 FNYEAQ (reference sequence). CDR3 amino acids: CASSRDPVSYNEQFF. The CDR3 DNA reads as TGTGCTAGCAGCCGGGACCCAGTCTCCTACAATGAGCAGTTCTTC. The whole variable domain, filled in from reference TRBV7-7 and TRBJ2-1, reads GAGVSQSPRYKVTKRGQDVTLRCDPISSHATLYWYQQALGQGPEFLTYFNYEAQPDKSGLPSDRFSAERPEGSISTLTIQRTEQRDSAMYRCASSRDPVSYNEQFFGPGTRLTVL.

The V call is TRBV4-2, the J call TRBJ2-7; 13 positions agree with TRBD2. The CDR3 extends over 15 amino acids. The germline gives CDR1 LGHNA, CDR2 YNFKEQ. V dropped 4 bases and J dropped 5; count of bases not matched to a gene: 5. The chain's CDR3 is CASSLGLAGVHEQYF. In DNA, the CDR3 is TGTGCCAGCAGCCTCGGACTAGCGGGAGTCCACGAGCAGTACTTC.

This sequence joins TRBV19 and TRBJ2-3, with a tentative D call TRBD2 (5 bases). The CDR3 loop spans 13 amino acids. Trimming pared 4 bases from V and 5 bases from J, leaving 10 bases between. Germline loops: CDR1 LNHDA, CDR2 SQIVND (reference sequence). The CDR3 bases are TGTGCCAGTAGTAGGGAGAGGGTAGATACGCAGTATTTT. Its translation: CASSRERVDTQYF.

Only a few counts were recorded for this clone. The V call is TRBV21-1, the J call TRBJ1-5. TRBV21-1 is a recognized pseudogene. The CDR3 covers 14 residues. The CDR3, as DNA: TGTGCCACCGGTCGTTGGGGGGGGAATCAGCCCCAGCATTTT. Translated, it gives CATGRWGGNQPQHF.

V and J are TRBV18 and TRBJ1-1; 9 positions match TRBD1. J was trimmed by 1 base and V by 5 bases; bases with no gene match: 2. Germline values: CDR1 KGHSH, CDR2 LQKENI. This CDR3 has 14 residues. The CDR3 sequence: CASSSTGGNTEAFF. The DNA of the CDR3 is TGTGCCAGCTCATCGACAGGGGGGAACACTGAAGCTTTCTTT.

This chain uses TRBV5-1 with TRBJ2-3, with D possibly matching TRBD2 (6 bases). Trimming took 4 bases from V and 0 from J, leaving 9 bases between them. Germline CDR1 and CDR2: SGHRS and YFSETQ. This CDR3 is 14 amino acids long. The CDR3 DNA follows: TGCGCCAGCAGCCCGGGACTCAGCACAGATACGCAGTATTTT. Its translation is CASSPGLSTDTQYF. Full variable domain (remainder filled in from reference TRBV5-1 and TRBJ2-3): KAGVTQTPRYLIKTRGQQVTLSCSPISGHRSVSWYQQTPGQGLQFLFEYFSETQRNKGNFPGRFSGRQFSNSRSEMNVSTLELGDSALYLCASSPGLSTDTQYFGPGTRLTVL.

This chain links TRBV5-4 with TRBJ2-3; D unclear. Trimming took 1 base from V and 0 from J, leaving 9 bases between them. The CDR3 totals 15 residues. The germline gives CDR1 SGHNT, CDR2 YYREEE (reference sequence). CDR3 DNA: TGTGCCAGCAGCTTGAGATGGTCTAGCACAGATACGCAGTATTTT. Translated: CASSLRWSSTDTQYF.

The chain uses TRBV30 and TRBJ1-2, with 9 positions matching TRBD1. The V gene end was trimmed by 3 bases and the J gene end by 6 bases; junction bases not matched to a gene: 8. Germline V lookup: CDR1 GTSNPN, CDR2 SVGIG (reference sequence). CDR3 length: 14 residues. Here the CDR3 DNA reads TGTGCCTGGAGCGCGCCGGGACAGGGACATGGCTACACCTTC. Protein sequence: CAWSAPGQGHGYTF.

The V call is TRBV30, the J call TRBJ1-1; TRBD1 matches at 7 bases. Germline V gene lookup returns CDR1 GTSNPN and CDR2 SVGIG (reference sequence). After removal of 1 base from V and 11 bases from J, the junction contained 13 bases not matched to a gene. The CDR3 runs to 14 residues. The CDR3 bases are TGTGCCTGGAGTGCCCGGAGCTACACAGGGGCCGCTTTCTTT. It specifies CAWSARSYTGAAFF.

This clone appeared a single time. The genes are TRBV7-2 and TRBJ2-7, with 9 nucleotides matching TRBD2. In germline, CDR1 is SGHTA, CDR2 FQGNSA. The CDR3 runs to 15 residues. V lost 1 base, J lost 3 bases, and 4 bases stayed unmatched. CDR3 region: CASSLGVAGDYEQYF. The CDR3, as DNA: TGTGCCAGCAGCTTAGGTGTAGCGGGAGACTACGAGCAGTACTTC.

The table lists this clone with a count of one. The chain employs TRBV5-4 and TRBJ2-1, with D hard to call. Trimming took 5 bases from V and 4 from J, leaving 19 bases between them. Germline V gene lookup returns CDR1 SGHNT and CDR2 YYREEE (reference sequence). The length of the CDR3 is 16 residues. The CDR3: CASSNERRIGYNEQFF. As DNA, the CDR3 is TGTGCCAGCAGTAACGAAAGGAGAATTGGTTACAATGAGCAGTTCTTC.

The gene calls are TRBV5-1 and TRBJ2-3; D gene uncertain. This CDR3 is built from 15 residues. The germline V gene encodes CDR1 SGHRS and CDR2 YFSETQ. V lost 0 bases and J lost 5, with 13 bases in between. The DNA for the CDR3 is TGCGCCAGCAGCTTGGGGGCCCCATGGGGAGATACGCAGTATTTT. It yields the protein CASSLGAPWGDTQYF.